This TCR beta chain was found in a study of blood T cell repertoires in COVID-19. The CDR3 has 13 residues. The germline V gene encodes CDR1 SNHLY and CDR2 FYNNEI. V was pared by 11 bases and J by 5 bases, with 3 bases of the junction left unmatched. Produced via immunoSEQ multiplex PCR; TCRdb's table is partial and in-frame only. This table has 65,000 to 80,000 clones, approximately 87% appearing once. This clonotype was obtained from a man older than 75 in a cohort sampled during active COVID-19. V is TRBV2 and J is TRBJ2-5; 15 bases align to TRBD2. Input material: peripheral blood. DNA of the CDR3: TGTGCCGGACTAGCGGGGGGGCGGGAGACCCAGTACTTC. This sequence encodes CAGLAGGRETQYF. Filled out from reference TRBV2 and TRBJ2-5, the complete variable domain reads EPEVTQTPSHQVTQMGQEVILRCVPISNHLYFYWYRQILGQKVEFLVSFYNNEISEKSEIFDDQFSVERPDGSNFTLKIRSTKLEDSAMYFCAGLAGGRETQYFGPGTRLLVL.